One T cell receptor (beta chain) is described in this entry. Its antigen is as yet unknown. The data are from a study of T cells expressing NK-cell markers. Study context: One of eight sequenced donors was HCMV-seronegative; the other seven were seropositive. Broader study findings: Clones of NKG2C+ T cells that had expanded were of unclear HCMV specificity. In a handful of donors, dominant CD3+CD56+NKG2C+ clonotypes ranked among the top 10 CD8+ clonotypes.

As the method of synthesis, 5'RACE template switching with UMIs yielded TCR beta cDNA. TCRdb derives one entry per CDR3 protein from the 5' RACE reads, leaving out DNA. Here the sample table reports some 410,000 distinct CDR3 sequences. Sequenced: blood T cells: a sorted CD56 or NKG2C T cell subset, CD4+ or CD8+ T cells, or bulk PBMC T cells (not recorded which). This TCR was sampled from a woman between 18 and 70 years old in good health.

The CDR3 loop is CASSQPGTSGIKETQYF. The chain combines TRBV12-3 or TRBV12-4 with TRBJ2-5; TCRdb gives TRBD2 as the D gene, but with no DNA this cannot be confirmed. This CDR3 has 17 amino acids.